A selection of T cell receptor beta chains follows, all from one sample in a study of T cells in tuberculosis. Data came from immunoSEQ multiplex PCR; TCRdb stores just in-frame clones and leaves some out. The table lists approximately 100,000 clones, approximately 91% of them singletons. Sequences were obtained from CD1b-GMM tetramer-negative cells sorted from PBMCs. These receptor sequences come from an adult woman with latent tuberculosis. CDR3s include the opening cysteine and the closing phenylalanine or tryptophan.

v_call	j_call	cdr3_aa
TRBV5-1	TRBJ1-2	CASSWRTGNYGYTF
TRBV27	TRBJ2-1	CASSLSSGGIYNEQFF
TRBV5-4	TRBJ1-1	CASGSTQGIEAFF
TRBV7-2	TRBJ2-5	CASSLTSEAWETQYF
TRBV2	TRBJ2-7	CASSEASIDSSYEQYF
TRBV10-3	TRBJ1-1	CAITDHHSQGNTEAFF
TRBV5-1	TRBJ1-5	CASSLQGNQPQHF
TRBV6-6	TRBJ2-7	CASSYSGMTYEQYF
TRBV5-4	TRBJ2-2	CASSSTGVNTGELFF
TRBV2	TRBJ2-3	CASSQDRGPTDTQYF
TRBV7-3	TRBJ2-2	CASSPTTVGELFF
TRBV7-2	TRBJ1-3	CASSLLTYPIYF
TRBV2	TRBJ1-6	CASSGRGGGNNSPLHF
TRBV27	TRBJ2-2	CASSLYGGANTGELFF
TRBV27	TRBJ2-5	CASGKRGQGEETQYF
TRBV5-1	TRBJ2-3	CASSREVTDTQYF
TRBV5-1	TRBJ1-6	CASSPTGAANSPLHF
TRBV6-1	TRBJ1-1	CASSEALFFGTGVEAFF
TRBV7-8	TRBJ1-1	CASSPTMNTEAFF
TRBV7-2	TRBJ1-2	CASSLSIGPGQGLRCTF
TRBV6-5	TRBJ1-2	CASSLGRSNYGYTF
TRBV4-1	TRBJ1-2	CASSQDGWGEQGYGYTF
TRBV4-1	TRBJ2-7	CASSQPRGQGFGEQYF
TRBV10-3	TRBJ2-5	CAISRTVQETQYF
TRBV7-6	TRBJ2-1	CASSKGTGGIDEQFF
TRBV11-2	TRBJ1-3	CASSQTGAGNTIYF
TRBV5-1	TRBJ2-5	CASSPTGQETQYF
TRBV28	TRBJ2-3	CASSLWEAGADTQYF
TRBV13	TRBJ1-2	CASSLRQGAVDYGYTF
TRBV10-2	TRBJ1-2	CASSESGGYGYTF
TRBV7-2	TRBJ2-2	CASSSLQGIGELFF
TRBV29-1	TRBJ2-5	CSVDQGLRETQYF
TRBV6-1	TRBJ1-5	CASAPIGAYRPQHF
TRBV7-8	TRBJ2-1	CASSSGGGAYNEQFF
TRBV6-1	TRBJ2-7	CASSDRGRSYEQYF
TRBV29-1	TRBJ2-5	CSVEEYALQETQYF
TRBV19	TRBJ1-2	CASRIQGAKGYTF
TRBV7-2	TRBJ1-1	CASSRTKIPDTDEEAFF
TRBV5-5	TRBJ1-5	CASSRSGTGDQPQHF
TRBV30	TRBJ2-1	CAWGPKRDEQFF
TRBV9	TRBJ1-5	CASRCLAGGGQPQHF
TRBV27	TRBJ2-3	CASSYIGSGFSFSTDTQYF
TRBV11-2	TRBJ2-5	CASSLSPGTETQYF
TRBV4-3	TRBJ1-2	CASSQDMRAADGYTF
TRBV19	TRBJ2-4	CASNNLPMHKNIQYF
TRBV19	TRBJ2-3	CASKGGGTTDTQYF
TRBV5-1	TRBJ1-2	CASSLAGQGEGGYTF
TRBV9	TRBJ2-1	CASSVASGGALGSYNEQFF
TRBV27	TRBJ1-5	CASSTGGEGNQPQHF
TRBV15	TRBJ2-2	CATSELTNTGELFF
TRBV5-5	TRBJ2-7	CASSLTPGRHRAGGLYEQYF
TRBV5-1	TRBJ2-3	CASSLWASTDTQYF
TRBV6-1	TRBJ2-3	CASLPRGLSTDTQYF